This T cell receptor (beta chain) was found in a study of T cell repertoires in cytomegalovirus infection. Study in general: CMV infection and matching HLA type were both indicated by public TCR beta signatures.

This clonotype was seen many times. Its antigen is still unknown. The CDR3 spans 13 residues. V was cut by 3 bases and J by 4 bases, with 9 bases left in between. The germline CDR1 and CDR2 sequences are MNHNS and SASEGT. A single record per CDR3 protein comes from TCRdb applying MiXCR to the reads. Among about 80,000 distinct CDR3 sequences listed, 3.5% to 4.5% were seen once. General study results and limits: Cumulative frequency of public TCR beta families picked out carriers of CMV plus the relevant HLA.

This sequence joins TRBV6-1 and TRBJ1-2; D remains unclear. The receptor was derived from a human donor in good health (CMV status not recorded). Some clones in this sample may be carry-over from other donors' samples. Sequencing input: PBMCs. Here the CDR3 DNA reads TGTGCCAGCAGTGAGGGATTCGGCTATGGCTACACCTTC. This gives the protein CASSEGFGYGYTF.